The sequence of this T cell receptor (beta chain) was determined in a study of beta chain features in type 1 diabetes. General observations from the study: Across all four CD4+ subsets, people with type 1 diabetes showed modestly shorter TCRB CDR3s.

What was sequenced were expressed TCRB transcripts, since all of the isolated RNA had been reverse transcribed. Some clones are missing from TCRdb's copy, which holds only in-frame ones; the method was immunoSEQ multiplex PCR. The sample holds about 360,000 clones; roughly 13% are singletons and the top ten take about 0.017%. This clone was seen only a few times. Its antigen is unidentified. V lost 6 bases and J lost 0, with 12 bases in between. This CDR3 spans 15 amino acids. From germline, CDR1 is KGHSH and CDR2 LQKENI. Sampling consisted of one heparinised blood draw per donor, averaging about 116 mL. Each of the CD4+ naive, central memory, regulatory and stem cell-like memory populations was sorted via CD45RO/CCR7/CD25/CD127/CD95/CD27. Once sorted, every population was more than 98% pure.

The sequence was collected from a man younger than 30 in good health. This chain joins TRBV18 and TRBJ1-5; a weak D match, TRBD1 (6 bases). Input material: naive CD4+ T cells from blood. CDR3 bases: TGTGCCAGCTCCCCGGGGACACTTAGCAATCAGCCCCAGCATTTT. This encodes CASSPGTLSNQPQHF.